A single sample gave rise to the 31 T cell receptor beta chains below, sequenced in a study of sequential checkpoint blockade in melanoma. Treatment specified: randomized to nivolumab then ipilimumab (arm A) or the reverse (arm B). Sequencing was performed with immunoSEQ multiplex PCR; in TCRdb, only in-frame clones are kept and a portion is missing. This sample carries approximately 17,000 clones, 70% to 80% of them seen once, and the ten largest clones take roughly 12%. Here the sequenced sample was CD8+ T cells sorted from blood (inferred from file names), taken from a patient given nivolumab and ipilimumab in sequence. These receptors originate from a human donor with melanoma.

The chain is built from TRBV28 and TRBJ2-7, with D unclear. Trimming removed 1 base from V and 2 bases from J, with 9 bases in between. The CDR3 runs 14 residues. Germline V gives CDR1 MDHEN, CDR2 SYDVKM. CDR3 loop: CASSLSGYTYEQYF. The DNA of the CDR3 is TGTGCCAGCAGTTTATCCGGGTACACCTACGAGCAGTACTTC.

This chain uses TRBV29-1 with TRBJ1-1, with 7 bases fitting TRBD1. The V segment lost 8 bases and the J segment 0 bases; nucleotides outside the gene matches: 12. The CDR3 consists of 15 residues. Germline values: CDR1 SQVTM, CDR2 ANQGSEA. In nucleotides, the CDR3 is TGCAGCCTCCCAAAGGGGACAGCCCTGAACACTGAAGCTTTCTTT. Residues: CSLPKGTALNTEAFF.

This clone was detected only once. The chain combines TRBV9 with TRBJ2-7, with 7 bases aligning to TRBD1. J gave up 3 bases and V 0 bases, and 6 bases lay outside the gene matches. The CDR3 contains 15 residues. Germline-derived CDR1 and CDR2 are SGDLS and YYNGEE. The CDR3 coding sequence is TGTGCCAGCAGCGTAGAGGCAGGGGGTTTCTACGAGCAGTACTTC. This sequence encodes CASSVEAGGFYEQYF.

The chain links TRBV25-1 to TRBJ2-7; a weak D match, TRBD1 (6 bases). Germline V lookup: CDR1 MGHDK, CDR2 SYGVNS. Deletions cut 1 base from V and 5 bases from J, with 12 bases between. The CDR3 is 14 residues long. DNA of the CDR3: TGTGCCAGCAGTGAATCTCACAGGGAGAACGAGCAGTACTTC. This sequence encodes CASSESHRENEQYF.

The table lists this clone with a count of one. The CDR3 sequence is CAWSVQGGYTF. CDR3 sequence (DNA): TGTGCCTGGAGTGTCCAGGGAGGCTACACCTTC. The J gene is TRBJ1-2, the V gene TRBV30, with D possibly TRBD1 on 5 matching bases. CDR1 is GTSNPN, CDR2 SVGIG, per germline (reference sequence). V was cut by 0 bases and J by 8 bases, with 7 bases left in between. This CDR3 has 11 amino acids.

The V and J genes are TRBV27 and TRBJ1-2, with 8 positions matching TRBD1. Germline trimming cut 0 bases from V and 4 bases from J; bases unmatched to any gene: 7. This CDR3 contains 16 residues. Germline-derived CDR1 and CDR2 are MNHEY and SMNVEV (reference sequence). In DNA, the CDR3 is TGTGCCAGCAGTTTATCGGGAGGACAGGGAACCTATGGCTACACCTTC. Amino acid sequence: CASSLSGGQGTYGYTF.

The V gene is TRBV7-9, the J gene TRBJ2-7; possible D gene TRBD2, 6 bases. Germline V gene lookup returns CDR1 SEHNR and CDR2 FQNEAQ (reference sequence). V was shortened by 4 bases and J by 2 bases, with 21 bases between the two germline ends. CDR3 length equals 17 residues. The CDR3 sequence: CASSSPPGSGEAYEQYF. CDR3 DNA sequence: TGTGCCAGCAGCTCTCCCCCCGGCTCTGGGGAGGCCTACGAGCAGTACTTC. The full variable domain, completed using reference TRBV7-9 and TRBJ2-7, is DTGVSQNPRHKITKRGQNVTFRCDPISEHNRLYWYRQTLGQGPEFLTYFQNEAQLEKSRLLSDRFSAERPKGSFSTLEIQRTEQGDSAMYLCASSSPPGSGEAYEQYFGPGTRLTVT.

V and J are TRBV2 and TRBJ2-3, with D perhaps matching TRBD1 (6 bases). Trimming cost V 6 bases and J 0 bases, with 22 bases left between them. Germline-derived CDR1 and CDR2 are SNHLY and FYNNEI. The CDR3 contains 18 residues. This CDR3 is CASRNLRRDITSTDTQYF. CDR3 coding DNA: TGTGCCAGCAGAAACCTCCGACGGGACATTACTAGCACAGATACGCAGTATTTT.

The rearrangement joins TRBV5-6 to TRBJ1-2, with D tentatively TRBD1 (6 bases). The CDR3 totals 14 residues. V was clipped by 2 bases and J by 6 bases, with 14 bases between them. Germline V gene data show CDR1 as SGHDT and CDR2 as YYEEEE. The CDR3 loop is CASSLNPQGNGYTF. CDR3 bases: TGTGCCAGCAGCTTAAACCCGCAGGGGAATGGCTACACCTTC.

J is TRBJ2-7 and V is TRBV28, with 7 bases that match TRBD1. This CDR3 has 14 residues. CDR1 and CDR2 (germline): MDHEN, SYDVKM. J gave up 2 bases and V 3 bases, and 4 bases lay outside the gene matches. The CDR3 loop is CASSFPGQAYEQYF. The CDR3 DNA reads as TGTGCCAGCAGTTTTCCAGGACAGGCCTACGAGCAGTACTTC.

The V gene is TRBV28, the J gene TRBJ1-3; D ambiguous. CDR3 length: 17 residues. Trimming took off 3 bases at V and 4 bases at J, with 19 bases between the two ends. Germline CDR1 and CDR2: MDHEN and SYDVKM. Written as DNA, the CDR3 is TGTGCCAGCAGTTTCCCCGGACGACCCCCGGGGGGAAACACCATATATTTT. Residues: CASSFPGRPPGGNTIYF.

DNA of the CDR3: TGTGCCACCCCCACCGGGACAGAATATGGCTACACCTTC. Its protein product is CATPTGTEYGYTF. The V call is TRBV6-1, the J call TRBJ1-2; TRBD1 matches at 7 bases. The CDR3 runs to 13 residues. V was pared by 10 bases and J by 5 bases, with 10 bases of the junction left unmatched. Germline V gene sequence: CDR1 MNHNS, CDR2 SASEGT.

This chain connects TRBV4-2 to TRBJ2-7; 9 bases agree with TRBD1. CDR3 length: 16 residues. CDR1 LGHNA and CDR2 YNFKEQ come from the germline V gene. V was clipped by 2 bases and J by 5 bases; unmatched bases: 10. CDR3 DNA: TGTGCCAGCAGCCAAACCCCGGGACAGGGTGGGGACGAGCAGTACTTC. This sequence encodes CASSQTPGQGGDEQYF.

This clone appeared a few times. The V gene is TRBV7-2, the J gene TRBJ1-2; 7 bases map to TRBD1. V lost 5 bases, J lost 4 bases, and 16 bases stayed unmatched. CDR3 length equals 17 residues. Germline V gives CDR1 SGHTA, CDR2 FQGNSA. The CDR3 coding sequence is TGTGCCAGCAGCCCGGAAGCAAACAGGGGCTTAGGCTATGGCTACACCTTC. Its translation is CASSPEANRGLGYGYTF.

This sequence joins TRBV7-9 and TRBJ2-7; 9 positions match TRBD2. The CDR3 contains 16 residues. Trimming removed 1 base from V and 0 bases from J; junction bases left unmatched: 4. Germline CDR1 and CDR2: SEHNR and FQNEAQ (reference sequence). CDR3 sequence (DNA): TGTGCCAGCAGCTTAGTAGCGGGAGCATCCTCCTACGAGCAGTACTTC. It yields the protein CASSLVAGASSYEQYF.

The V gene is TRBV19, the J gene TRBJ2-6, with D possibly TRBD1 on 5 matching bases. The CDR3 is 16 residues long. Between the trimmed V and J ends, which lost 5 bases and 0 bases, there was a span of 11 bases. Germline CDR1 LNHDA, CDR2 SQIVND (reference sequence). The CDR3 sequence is CASSSHRLSGANVLTF. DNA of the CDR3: TGTGCCAGTAGTTCGCACAGGCTCTCTGGGGCCAACGTCCTGACTTTC.

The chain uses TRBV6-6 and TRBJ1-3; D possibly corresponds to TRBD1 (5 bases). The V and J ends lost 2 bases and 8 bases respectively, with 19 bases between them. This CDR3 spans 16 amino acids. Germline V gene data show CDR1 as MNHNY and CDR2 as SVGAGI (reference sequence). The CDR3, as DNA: TGTGCCAGCAGTTACCCACGGGGCAGGGAGGGAGACACCATATATTTT. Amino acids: CASSYPRGREGDTIYF.

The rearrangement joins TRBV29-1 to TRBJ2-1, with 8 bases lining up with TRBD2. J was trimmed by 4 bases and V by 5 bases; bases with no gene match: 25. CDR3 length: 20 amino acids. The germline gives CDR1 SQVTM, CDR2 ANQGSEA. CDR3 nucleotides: TGCAGCGTTCCTAAATTACCGGGACTAGGGGGTTTAGGTTGGTACAATGAGCAGTTCTTC. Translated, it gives CSVPKLPGLGGLGWYNEQFF.

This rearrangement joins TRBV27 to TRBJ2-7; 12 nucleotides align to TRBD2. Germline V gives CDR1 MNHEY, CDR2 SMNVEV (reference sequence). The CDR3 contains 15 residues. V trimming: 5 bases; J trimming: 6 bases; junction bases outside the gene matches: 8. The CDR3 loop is CASSPLSSGGGEQYF. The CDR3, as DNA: TGTGCCAGCAGTCCCCTATCTAGCGGGGGGGGCGAGCAGTACTTC.

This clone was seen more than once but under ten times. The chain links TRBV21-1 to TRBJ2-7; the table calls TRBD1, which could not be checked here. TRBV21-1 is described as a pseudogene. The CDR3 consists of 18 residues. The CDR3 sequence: CASSLLGRGTGNTYEQYF. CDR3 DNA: TGTGCCAGCAGCCTTTTAGGGAGGGGGACAGGGAACACCTACGAGCAGTACTTC.

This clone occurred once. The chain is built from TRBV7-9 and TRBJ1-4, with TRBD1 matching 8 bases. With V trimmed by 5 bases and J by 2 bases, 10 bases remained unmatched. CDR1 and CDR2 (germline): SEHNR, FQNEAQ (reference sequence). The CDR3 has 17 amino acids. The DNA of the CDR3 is TGTGCCAGCAGCCCCTTTCAGGGGGCTCTGACTAATGAAAAACTGTTTTTT. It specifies CASSPFQGALTNEKLFF.

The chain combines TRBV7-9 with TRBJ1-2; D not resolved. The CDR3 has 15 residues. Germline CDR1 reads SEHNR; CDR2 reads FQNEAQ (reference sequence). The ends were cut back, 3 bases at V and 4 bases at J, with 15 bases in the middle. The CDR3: CASSLATEGGYGYTF. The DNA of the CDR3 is TGTGCCAGCAGCTTGGCCACGGAGGGTGGCTATGGCTACACCTTC.

The CDR3 DNA is TGCGCCAGCAGCCAGGCGGACACCGTCGGCCAGCCCCAGCATTTT. Encoded protein: CASSQADTVGQPQHF. The rearrangement links TRBV4-1 to TRBJ1-5, with D tentatively TRBD1 (5 bases). Germline V gene sequence: CDR1 MGHRA, CDR2 YSYEKL. Deletions cut 3 bases from V and 7 bases from J, with 16 bases between. The CDR3 extends over 15 amino acids.

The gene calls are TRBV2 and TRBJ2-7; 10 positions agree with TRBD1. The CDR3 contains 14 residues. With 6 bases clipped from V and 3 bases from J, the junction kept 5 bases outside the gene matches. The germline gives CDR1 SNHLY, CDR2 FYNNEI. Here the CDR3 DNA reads TGTGCCAGCAGAGACCGGGACAGGGGCTACGAGCAGTACTTC. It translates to CASRDRDRGYEQYF.

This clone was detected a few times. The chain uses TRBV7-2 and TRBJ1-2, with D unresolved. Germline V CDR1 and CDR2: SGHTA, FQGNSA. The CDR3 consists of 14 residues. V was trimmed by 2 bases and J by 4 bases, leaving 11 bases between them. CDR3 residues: CASSLWAASYGYTF. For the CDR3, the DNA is TGTGCCAGCAGCTTATGGGCCGCATCCTATGGCTACACCTTC.

The CDR3 nucleotides are TGTGCCAGCAGTGAATCCCCAGGAGGGTACACTGAAGCTTTCTTT. It specifies CASSESPGGYTEAFF. V and J are TRBV25-1 and TRBJ1-1; D gene uncertain. CDR3 length: 15 amino acids. With 1 base removed from V and 3 bases from J, the gap between germline ends came to 12 bases. Germline V CDR1 and CDR2: MGHDK, SYGVNS. The complete variable domain, with remaining parts taken from reference TRBV25-1 and TRBJ1-1, reads EADIYQTPRYLVIGTGKKITLECSQTMGHDKMYWYQQDPGMELHLIHYSYGVNSTEKGDLSSESTVSRIRTEHFPLTLESARPSHTSQYLCASSESPGGYTEAFFGQGTRLTVV.

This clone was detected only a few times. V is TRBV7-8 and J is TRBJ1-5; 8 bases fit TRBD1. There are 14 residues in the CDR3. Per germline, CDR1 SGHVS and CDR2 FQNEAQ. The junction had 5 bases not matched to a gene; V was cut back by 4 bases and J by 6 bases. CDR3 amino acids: CASSSTGGLQPQHF. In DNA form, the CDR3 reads TGTGCCAGCAGCTCTACAGGGGGTCTTCAGCCCCAGCATTTT.

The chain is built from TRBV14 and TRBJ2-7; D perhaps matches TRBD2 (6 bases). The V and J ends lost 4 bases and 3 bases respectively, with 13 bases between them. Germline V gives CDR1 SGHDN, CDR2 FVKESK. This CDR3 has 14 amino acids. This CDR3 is CASSPDGGNYEQYF. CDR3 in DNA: TGTGCCAGCAGCCCGGACGGAGGGAACTACGAGCAGTACTTC.

CDR3 DNA: TGCGCCAGCAGCCAAGACCGAGCGGGATACGAGCAGTACTTC. Translation gives CASSQDRAGYEQYF. The rearrangement links TRBV4-1 to TRBJ2-7; 7 bases map to TRBD2. Per the germline V gene, CDR1 is MGHRA and CDR2 is YSYEKL. V shed 0 bases and J 4 bases; nucleotides not matched to a gene: 3. The CDR3 loop spans 14 amino acids.

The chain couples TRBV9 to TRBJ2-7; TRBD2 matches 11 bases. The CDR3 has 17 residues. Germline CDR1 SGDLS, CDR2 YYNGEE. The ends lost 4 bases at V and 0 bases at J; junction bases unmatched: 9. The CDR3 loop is CASSPSTSGGRSYEQYF. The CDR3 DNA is TGTGCCAGCAGCCCCTCCACTAGCGGGGGCCGCTCCTACGAGCAGTACTTC.

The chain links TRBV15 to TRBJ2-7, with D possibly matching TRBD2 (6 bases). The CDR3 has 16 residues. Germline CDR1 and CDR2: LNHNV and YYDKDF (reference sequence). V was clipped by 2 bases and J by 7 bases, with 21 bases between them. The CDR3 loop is CATSRSRGIESREQYF. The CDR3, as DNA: TGTGCCACCAGCAGATCTCGGGGGATCGAGAGTCGGGAGCAGTACTTC.